The 14 T cell receptor beta chains listed next were all sequenced from one sample in a study of OX40 agonist ivuxolimab in advanced cancers. Only in-frame clones appear in the TCRdb table, and some are missing; sequencing was by immunoSEQ multiplex PCR. The repertoire consists of fewer than 95,000 clones, with 65% to 90% occurring once and the leading ten covering under 0.75%. The sequences come from CD4+ or CD8+ T cells sorted from blood, collected in a trial of the OX40 agonist ivuxolimab. These receptors were collected from an adult with an advanced solid tumor such as melanoma, head and neck, liver or kidney cancer.

This chain connects TRBV18 to TRBJ1-3, with 9 positions matching TRBD1. Germline CDR1 and CDR2: KGHSH and LQKENI. V lost 3 bases, J lost 2 bases, and 5 bases stayed unmatched. CDR3 size: 16 residues. For the CDR3, the DNA is TGTGCCAGCTCACCCTACAGGACAGGGGCTGGAAACACCATATATTTT. Its translation is CASSPYRTGAGNTIYF. The full variable domain, its missing parts supplied by reference TRBV18 and TRBJ1-3, is NAGVMQNPRHLVRRRGQEARLRCSPMKGHSHVYWYRQLPEEGLKFMVYLQKENIIDESGMPKERFSAEFPKEGPSILRIQQVVRGDSAAYFCASSPYRTGAGNTIYFGEGSWLTVV.

The chain carries TRBV5-8 and TRBJ2-3; the D gene could be TRBD1 or TRBD2 (6 bases each). The CDR3 contains 16 residues. With 4 bases removed from V and 2 bases from J, the gap between germline ends came to 17 bases. The V gene's germline CDR1 is SGHTS and CDR2 YDEGEE. In DNA form, the CDR3 reads TGTGCCAGCAGCCGGGGGACACCAGGGGTCACAGATACGCAGTATTTT. Its translation: CASSRGTPGVTDTQYF.

The chain joins TRBV6-5 to TRBJ1-1; 9 bases line up with TRBD1. In germline, CDR1 is MNHEY, CDR2 SVGAGI. The CDR3 spans 16 residues. The V segment lost 0 bases and the J segment 11 bases; nucleotides outside the gene matches: 13. Here the CDR3 reads CASSYSNRGPSGWAFF. For the CDR3, the DNA is TGTGCCAGCAGTTACTCGAACAGGGGGCCCTCGGGTTGGGCTTTCTTT.

This rearrangement joins TRBV18 to TRBJ2-7; D assignment may be TRBD1 or TRBD2 (7 bases each). V shed 5 bases and J shed 0 bases, with 11 bases lying between them. The germline gives CDR1 KGHSH, CDR2 LQKENI. This CDR3 is built from 14 residues. CDR3 residues: CASSSGGGSYEQYF. CDR3 DNA sequence: TGTGCCAGCTCATCAGGGGGGGGCTCCTACGAGCAGTACTTC. The full variable domain, in which reference TRBV18 and TRBJ2-7 provide the parts outside the CDR3, is NAGVMQNPRHLVRRRGQEARLRCSPMKGHSHVYWYRQLPEEGLKFMVYLQKENIIDESGMPKERFSAEFPKEGPSILRIQQVVRGDSAAYFCASSSGGGSYEQYFGPGTRLTVT.

The rearrangement links TRBV6-6 to TRBJ1-1; D is uncertain. Germline V gene data show CDR1 as MNHNY and CDR2 as SVGAGI (reference sequence). Trimming cost V 0 bases and J 11 bases, with 19 bases left between them. CDR3 length equals 15 residues. For the CDR3, the DNA is TGTGCCAGCAGTTACTCGAGTCAGGAGCCCCATGGGGCTTTCTTT. This encodes CASSYSSQEPHGAFF.

The V and J genes are TRBV7-2 and TRBJ1-1; D not resolved. This CDR3 has 12 residues. From germline, CDR1 is SGHTA and CDR2 FQGNSA. V was cut by 6 bases and J by 12 bases, with 17 bases left in between. CDR3 sequence (DNA): TGTGCCAGCAGGAGGCAGGCCGAGGAAACTTTCTTT. Its protein is CASRRQAEETFF.

In DNA, the CDR3 is TGTGCCAGCAGCTTTCAACAGGCAACCGAGCAGTACTTC. It is translated as CASSFQQATEQYF. The gene calls are TRBV7-9 and TRBJ2-7; possibly TRBD1 for D (5 bases). V lost 3 bases, J lost 6 bases, and 12 bases lay in between. Per the germline V gene, CDR1 is SEHNR and CDR2 is FQNEAQ (reference sequence). The CDR3 runs 13 residues.

This clone was recorded once. V and J are TRBV4-1 and TRBJ2-2, with D tentatively TRBD1 (5 bases). V gave up 4 bases and J gave up 2 bases, with 11 bases separating them. The CDR3 covers 15 residues. Germline V gives CDR1 MGHRA, CDR2 YSYEKL. CDR3 DNA: TGCGCCAGCAGCCGAATACAGGATAACACCGGGGAGCTGTTTTTT. Protein: CASSRIQDNTGELFF.

The genes are TRBV19 and TRBJ2-2; TRBD1 matches 7 bases. V was pared by 0 bases and J by 7 bases, with 8 bases of the junction left unmatched. Looked up from germline, CDR1 is LNHDA and CDR2 is SQIVND (reference sequence). This CDR3 is built from 16 residues. The CDR3 region has the DNA TGTGCCAGTAGTATAGATTCGACAGGGTTGAACGGGGAGCTGTTTTTT. Encoded protein: CASSIDSTGLNGELFF.

CDR3 amino acids: CASSSLGTRGSYEQYF. The CDR3, as DNA: TGTGCCAGCAGTTCCCTGGGGACACGAGGCTCCTACGAGCAGTACTTC. This chain connects TRBV6-6 to TRBJ2-7, with D maybe TRBD1 (6 bases). The V end lost 4 bases, the J end lost 0 bases, and 16 bases lay between the germline ends. CDR1 is MNHNY and CDR2 is SVGAGI in the germline V gene (reference sequence). The CDR3 totals 16 residues.

The V and J genes are TRBV5-4 and TRBJ2-7; TRBD1 matches at 10 bases. Germline-derived CDR1 and CDR2 are SGHNT and YYREEE (reference sequence). J was trimmed by 5 bases and V by 4 bases; bases with no gene match: 9. The CDR3 runs 15 residues. CDR3 sequence (DNA): TGTGCCAGCAGCCGGGGGACAGGGGTGGGCAACGAGCAGTACTTC. This sequence encodes CASSRGTGVGNEQYF.

This chain uses TRBV12-5 with TRBJ2-3; a possible D gene is TRBD2 (5 bases). The germline V gene encodes CDR1 LGHNT and CDR2 FRNRAP. The ends were cut back, 7 bases at V and 5 bases at J, with 13 bases in the middle. The CDR3 is 13 residues long. The CDR3 bases are TGTGCTAGTGCCTTCAGTCGGGGAGATACGCAGTATTTT. Its translation is CASAFSRGDTQYF.

This chain connects TRBV5-1 to TRBJ1-1, with TRBD1 matching over 7 bases. The CDR3 consists of 14 residues. The junction had 4 bases not matched to a gene; V was cut back by 4 bases and J by 1 base. CDR1 and CDR2 from the germline V gene are SGHRS and YFSETQ. The CDR3 sequence: CASSGQERNTEAFF. The CDR3, as DNA: TGCGCCAGCAGCGGACAGGAGAGGAACACTGAAGCTTTCTTT.

The J gene is TRBJ1-6, the V gene TRBV7-2; TRBD1 matches 7 bases. The CDR3 spans 13 residues. Germline-derived CDR1 and CDR2 are SGHTA and FQGNSA. J was trimmed by 8 bases and V by 7 bases; bases with no gene match: 5. CDR3 protein: CASIEGGHSPLHF. CDR3 DNA sequence: TGTGCCAGCATCGAAGGGGGCCATTCACCCCTCCACTTT. Based on the CDR3 plus reference TRBV7-2 and TRBJ1-6, the full variable domain is GAGVSQSPSNKVTEKGKDVELRCDPISGHTALYWYRQSLGQGLEFLIYFQGNSAPDKSGLPSDRFSAERTGGSVSTLTIQRTQQEDSAVYLCASIEGGHSPLHFGNGTRLTVT.